This entry describes one T cell receptor beta chain. The data were obtained in a study of cytomegalovirus exposure and HLA in healthy donors. Germline V CDR1 and CDR2: SGHVS, FQNEAQ. This CDR3 is built from 15 residues. Trimming took 4 bases from V and 4 from J, leaving 14 bases between them. Primers: 60 Vbeta forward and 13 Jbeta reverse. TCRdb's table, derived via immunoSEQ multiplex PCR, lists solely in-frame clones and lacks some. This sample has about 150,000 clones; around 73% occur once, and the top ten carry approximately 1.8%. What was sequenced was PBMCs. The chain is built from TRBV7-8 and TRBJ1-3, with a tentative D call TRBD1 (6 bases). This sequence originates from a woman younger than 35 in good health and CMV-seronegative. CDR3 DNA: TGTGCCAGCAGCTCCGGAAGAGGACAGGGAAACACCATATATTTT. It yields the protein CASSSGRGQGNTIYF.